Listed below are T cell receptor beta chains from one sample, sequenced in a study of beta chain features in type 1 diabetes. Generated by immunoSEQ multiplex PCR, the TCRdb table keeps only in-frame clones and is missing some. Here the sample spans 100,000 to 150,000 clones, around a sixth being singletons. The sample consisted of central memory CD4+ T cells from blood. The receptor set was obtained from a man between 18 and 35 years old with type 1 diabetes. Both conserved end residues are part of each CDR3. The D gene is left open where the match is weak. Clone size is stated in some rows and not others, as once, few, many or a class when expanded.

TRBJ2-7 | TRBD1 | few | TRBV28 | CAIARTGRQGEQYF | TGTGCCATCGCCCGGACAGGGAGGCAGGGCGAGCAGTACTTC
TRBJ2-5 | . | many | TRBV5-1 | CASIPGDRGARETQYF | TGCGCCAGCATCCCAGGGGATAGGGGAGCGAGAGAGACCCAGTACTTC
TRBJ2-7 | . | . | TRBV7-2 | CASSLDLSSYEQYF | TGTGCCAGCAGCTTAGACTTAAGCTCCTACGAGCAGTACTTC
TRBJ2-6 | . | few | TRBV5-1 | CASSLAVGSSGANVLTF | TGCGCCAGCAGCTTGGCTGTCGGCAGCTCTGGGGCCAACGTCCTGACTTTC
TRBJ1-1 | . | few | TRBV30 | CAWSVTGRKNEAFF | TGTGCCTGGAGTGTAACAGGGAGGAAAAATGAAGCTTTCTTT
TRBJ2-1 | . | few | TRBV7-9 | CASSLIRGSTYNEQFF | TGTGCCAGCAGCTTAATAAGGGGTAGTACCTACAATGAGCAGTTCTTC
TRBJ1-2 | . | . | TRBV18 | CASSPGSEYGYTF | TGTGCCAGCTCACCAGGCAGCGAGTATGGCTACACCTTC
TRBJ2-7 | . | . | TRBV28 | CASSFPQATSYEQYF | TGTGCCAGCAGTTTCCCCCAGGCTACATCCTACGAGCAGTACTTC
TRBJ2-7 | TRBD2 | . | TRBV6-5 | CASSYVRTSGTYEQYF | TGTGCCAGCAGTTACGTCCGGACTAGCGGGACCTACGAGCAGTACTTC
TRBJ1-5 | TRBD1 | . | TRBV30 | CAWTGGNNQPQHF | TGTGCCTGGACAGGGGGCAACAATCAGCCCCAGCATTTT
TRBJ2-1 | . | . | TRBV14 | CASSQDLATYNEQFF | TGTGCCAGCAGCCAAGATTTAGCGACCTACAATGAGCAGTTCTTC
TRBJ2-1 | TRBD2 | few | TRBV11-1 | CASSSTSPSLAGGHNEQFF | TGTGCCAGCAGCTCTACTAGCCCGTCTCTAGCGGGGGGGCACAATGAGCAGTTCTTC
TRBJ2-7 | . | . | TRBV7-3 | CAGRTAPYEQYF | TGTGCCGGAAGGACAGCCCCCTACGAGCAGTACTTC
TRBJ2-7 | . | . | TRBV5-4 | CASSFGDGNYEQYF | TGTGCCAGCAGCTTCGGCGACGGTAACTACGAGCAGTACTTC
TRBJ2-3 | . | . | TRBV11-2 | CASSPDYLRTDTQYF | TGTGCCAGCAGCCCAGACTATCTACGCACAGATACGCAGTATTTT
TRBJ2-7 | TRBD1 | . | TRBV5-4 | CASSLAGGWYEQYF | TGTGCCAGCAGCTTGGCAGGGGGCTGGTACGAGCAGTACTTC
TRBJ2-3 | TRBD1 | few | TRBV4-2 | CASSQDGQGTHKEYF | TGTGCCAGCAGCCAAGATGGACAGGGAACGCACAAGGAGTATTTT
TRBJ1-5 | . | . | TRBV28 | CASSPGTPSNQPQHF | TGTGCCAGCAGTCCCGGGACACCTAGCAATCAGCCCCAGCATTTT
TRBJ1-2 | . | few | TRBV6-5 | CASSPPEGGYTF | TGTGCCAGCAGCCCACCGGAAGGCGGCTACACCTTC
TRBJ2-7 | TRBD1 | . | TRBV29-1 | CSVTWDRGSEQYF | TGCAGCGTTACCTGGGACAGGGGATCCGAGCAGTACTTC
TRBJ2-7 | . | . | TRBV7-2 | CASSLAVGGVSYEQYF | TGTGCCAGCAGCTTAGCGGTGGGTGGGGTTTCCTACGAGCAGTACTTC
TRBJ1-1 | . | few | TRBV29-1 | CSVLGRGMNTEAFF | TGCAGCGTCCTGGGTCGAGGGATGAACACTGAAGCTTTCTTT
TRBJ2-4 | . | . | TRBV11-3 | CASSLSGTGKNIQYF | TGTGCCAGCAGCCTCTCCGGGACTGGCAAAAACATTCAGTACTTC
TRBJ2-7 | TRBD1 | . | TRBV6-5 | CASSSRTGSYEQYF | TGTGCCAGCAGTTCCAGGACAGGGTCCTACGAGCAGTACTTC
TRBJ2-1 | . | . | TRBV5-1 | CASSPLAYSNEQFF | TGCGCCAGCAGCCCTCTGGCCTATTCCAATGAGCAGTTCTTC
TRBJ2-3 | . | few | TRBV9 | CASSATWRADTQYF | TGTGCCAGCAGCGCGACCTGGCGGGCAGATACGCAGTATTTT
TRBJ1-2 | TRBD1 | few | TRBV7-6 | CASRSQGNYGYTF | TGTGCCAGCAGATCACAGGGGAACTATGGCTACACCTTC
TRBJ2-7 | . | many | TRBV5-4 | CASGPRAAKTYEQYF | TGTGCCAGCGGGCCTAGGGCTGCTAAAACCTACGAGCAGTACTTC
TRBJ2-4 | . | medium-sized | TRBV27 | CASSWRFTENIQYF | TGTGCCAGCAGTTGGAGGTTCACAGAAAACATTCAGTACTTC
TRBJ2-1 | . | . | TRBV29-1 | CSVVQASSYNEQFF | TGCAGCGTTGTTCAGGCCAGCTCCTACAATGAGCAGTTCTTC
TRBJ1-2 | . | many | TRBV4-3 | CASSQVPGTHYGYTF | TGCGCCAGCAGCCAAGTCCCCGGCACCCACTATGGCTACACCTTC
TRBJ2-1 | TRBD1 | few | TRBV7-2 | CASRRQGSYNEQFF | TGTGCCAGCAGGAGACAGGGTTCCTACAATGAGCAGTTCTTC